One and the same sample provided the 22 T cell receptor beta chains below, sequenced in a study of cytomegalovirus exposure and HLA in healthy donors. Use of 60 Vbeta and 13 Jbeta primers characterized the PCR. The assay was immunoSEQ multiplex PCR, and TCRdb's table has in-frame clones only and misses some. Here the sample spans around 130,000 clones, about 85% being singletons. The sample was PBMCs. All receptors derive from a boy aged 5-17 years in good health and CMV-seronegative.

This clone was detected a few times. The V gene is TRBV6-5, the J gene TRBJ1-6, with D unresolved. The V gene lost 8 bases and the J gene lost 0 bases, with 8 bases spanning the gap. This CDR3 spans 14 amino acids. Germline values: CDR1 MNHEY, CDR2 SVGAGI. The CDR3 sequence: CASGRSSYNSPLHF. The CDR3 DNA follows: TGTGCCAGCGGCCGGAGCTCCTATAATTCACCCCTCCACTTT.

V gene TRBV5-6 combines with J gene TRBJ2-3, with TRBD1 identical over 8 bases. The CDR3 runs 17 residues. J gave up 5 bases and V 3 bases, and 14 bases lay outside the gene matches. Germline values: CDR1 SGHDT, CDR2 YYEEEE. The CDR3 loop is CASSYDRGLVKRDTQYF. The CDR3 DNA follows: TGTGCCAGCAGCTACGACAGGGGTTTGGTTAAAAGAGATACGCAGTATTTT.

This chain connects TRBV6-5 to TRBJ1-1; D may be TRBD1 (5 bases). The V and J ends lost 6 bases and 4 bases respectively, with 12 bases between them. The germline CDR1 and CDR2 sequences are MNHEY and SVGAGI. The CDR3 consists of 13 residues. The CDR3 DNA reads as TGTGCCAGCAGCGTGGCCGGGGGCACTGAAGCTTTCTTT. Protein product: CASSVAGGTEAFF.

V and J are TRBV6-1 and TRBJ1-6; possibly TRBD1 for D (5 bases). Trimming removed 4 bases at V and 10 bases at J, with 14 bases between. CDR3 length: 14 residues. Germline CDR1 is MNHNS and CDR2 is SASEGT. CDR3 residues: CASSVAGLVSPLHF. As DNA, the CDR3 is TGTGCCAGCAGTGTGGCAGGGTTGGTATCACCCCTCCACTTT.

The V call is TRBV4-2, the J call TRBJ1-2; TRBD1 matches at 11 bases. V lost 4 bases to trimming and J lost 3 bases; unmatched junction nucleotides: 4. Per the germline V gene, CDR1 is LGHNA and CDR2 is YNFKEQ. The CDR3 extends over 15 amino acids. In DNA form, the CDR3 reads TGTGCCAGCAGCCCGGGACAGGGGGGTCACTATGGCTACACCTTC. It specifies CASSPGQGGHYGYTF.

This clone was observed a single time. The chain carries TRBV5-1 and TRBJ2-3; the match to TRBD2 covers 11 bases. Germline values: CDR1 SGHRS, CDR2 YFSETQ. The V segment lost 5 bases and the J segment 0 bases; nucleotides outside the gene matches: 11. The CDR3 loop spans 18 amino acids. The CDR3 loop reads CASRQLSSGGSSTDTQYF. CDR3 nucleotides: TGCGCCAGCAGGCAGTTATCTAGCGGGGGGTCTAGCACAGATACGCAGTATTTT.

This chain joins TRBV30 and TRBJ2-1, with D unclear. This CDR3 comprises 12 residues. V shed 3 bases and J shed 4 bases, with 7 bases lying between them. The germline gives CDR1 GTSNPN, CDR2 SVGIG (reference sequence). CDR3 in DNA: TGTGCCTGGAGATTCCCGTACAATGAGCAGTTCTTC. Protein sequence: CAWRFPYNEQFF.

J is TRBJ1-5 and V is TRBV9; unclear D gene. V lost 0 bases to trimming and J lost 6 bases, with 10 bases between them. Germline-derived CDR1 and CDR2 are SGDLS and YYNGEE. The CDR3 runs to 14 residues. CDR3 sequence reads: CASSVGAITQPQHF. CDR3 DNA: TGTGCCAGCAGCGTAGGCGCTATAACTCAGCCCCAGCATTTT. Filled out from reference TRBV9 and TRBJ1-5, the complete variable domain reads DSGVTQTPKHLITATGQRVTLRCSPRSGDLSVYWYQQSLDQGLQFLIQYYNGEERAKGNILERFSAQQFPDLHSELNLSSLELGDSALYFCASSVGAITQPQHFGDGTRLSIL.

V usage is TRBV4-1 and J usage is TRBJ2-7, with 7 nucleotides matching TRBD2. The J segment lost 4 bases and the V segment lost 3 bases, leaving 12 bases of the junction unmatched. The germline V gene has CDR1 MGHRA and CDR2 YSYEKL. The CDR3 runs to 16 residues. CDR3 coding DNA: TGCGCCAGCAGCCAGCCACGCGGGGGAAAGGGGTACGAGCAGTACTTC. Translation: CASSQPRGGKGYEQYF.

The V and J genes are TRBV12-5 and TRBJ2-1, with D perhaps TRBD1 (5 bases). The CDR3 consists of 14 residues. CDR1 LGHNT and CDR2 FRNRAP come from the germline V gene. Between the trimmed V and J ends, which lost 5 bases and 8 bases, there was a span of 16 bases. In DNA form, the CDR3 reads TGTGCTAGTGGTAAAGGACATGCCGGCGATGAGCAGTTCTTC. The encoded protein is CASGKGHAGDEQFF. The full variable domain, its missing parts supplied by reference TRBV12-5 and TRBJ2-1, is DARVTQTPRHKVTEMGQEVTMRCQPILGHNTVFWYRQTMMQGLELLAYFRNRAPLDDSGMPKDRFSAEMPDATLATLKIQPSEPRDSAVYFCASGKGHAGDEQFFGPGTRLTVL.

V gene TRBV18 combines with J gene TRBJ2-7, with TRBD2 as a possible D gene (6 bases). V was clipped by 5 bases and J by 5 bases, with 16 bases between them. The CDR3 is 14 residues long. Germline-derived CDR1 and CDR2 are KGHSH and LQKENI. CDR3 nucleotide sequence: TGTGCCAGCTCAACGACTAGTTCTGTTGACGAGCAGTACTTC. Translating gives CASSTTSSVDEQYF.

This rearrangement joins TRBV6-1 to TRBJ1-4; 7 nucleotides agree with TRBD1. Germline CDR1 and CDR2: MNHNS and SASEGT. The V and J ends lost 1 base and 6 bases, in that order; junction bases with no gene match: 2. This CDR3 contains 14 residues. CDR3 in amino acids: CASSEGQGYEKLFF. The CDR3 DNA is TGTGCCAGCAGTGAAGGACAGGGTTATGAAAAACTGTTTTTT.

This clone came up a few times. This chain joins TRBV6-6 and TRBJ1-5; tentative D call: TRBD1 (6 bases). This CDR3 is 15 amino acids long. CDR1 and CDR2 (germline): MNHNY, SVGAGI (reference sequence). The V end lost 5 bases, the J end lost 5 bases, and 16 bases lay between the germline ends. CDR3 sequence reads: CASSHRANGDQPQHF. The CDR3 nucleotides are TGTGCCAGCAGTCACAGGGCGAATGGAGATCAGCCCCAGCATTTT.

This rearrangement joins TRBV6-1 to TRBJ2-5; 9 nucleotides line up with TRBD1. The CDR3 contains 15 residues. Germline-derived CDR1 and CDR2 are MNHNS and SASEGT. V dropped 6 bases and J dropped 2; count of bases not matched to a gene: 7. The CDR3 is CASRGTGRIQETQYF. CDR3 DNA: TGTGCCAGCAGGGGGACAGGGAGGATTCAAGAGACCCAGTACTTC.

The chain uses TRBV5-8 and TRBJ2-7, with 8 bases aligning to TRBD2. The CDR3 runs to 16 residues. Germline V gene lookup returns CDR1 SGHTS and CDR2 YDEGEE. V lost 2 bases to trimming and J lost 2 bases; unmatched junction nucleotides: 9. CDR3 sequence: CASSFRTSGIPYEQYF. The CDR3 DNA reads TGTGCCAGCAGCTTCAGAACTAGCGGTATTCCCTACGAGCAGTACTTC.

This sequence joins TRBV7-9 and TRBJ2-4; D possibly corresponds to TRBD1 (5 bases). Per germline, CDR1 SEHNR and CDR2 FQNEAQ (reference sequence). This CDR3 region has 13 residues. V lost 4 bases to trimming and J lost 8 bases, with 12 bases between them. The CDR3 reads CASSSLGADIQYF. The CDR3 DNA is TGTGCCAGCAGCTCCTTAGGGGCGGACATTCAGTACTTC.

This chain connects TRBV7-2 to TRBJ1-2, with 11 bases identical to TRBD1. With V trimmed by 5 bases and J by 14 bases, 10 bases remained unmatched. CDR1 and CDR2 (germline): SGHTA, FQGNSA. The CDR3 is 13 amino acids. The CDR3 DNA sequence: TGTGCCAGCAGCGGACTCGGACAGGGGGCGCGGACCTTC. It is translated as CASSGLGQGARTF. The full variable domain, rest sourced from reference TRBV7-2 and TRBJ1-2, is GAGVSQSPSNKVTEKGKDVELRCDPISGHTALYWYRQSLGQGLEFLIYFQGNSAPDKSGLPSDRFSAERTGGSVSTLTIQRTQQEDSAVYLCASSGLGQGARTFGSGTRLTVV.

This clone was detected many times. CDR3 loop: CASSQQREVNEQFF. The CDR3 DNA reads TGCGCCAGCAGCCAACAGCGGGAGGTCAATGAGCAGTTCTTC. The chain recombines TRBV4-3 with TRBJ2-1; 9 bases match TRBD2. The CDR3 spans 14 residues. After removal of 2 bases from V and 6 bases from J, the junction contained 2 bases not matched to a gene. Looked up from germline, CDR1 is LGHNA and CDR2 is YSLEER.

This clone was seen once. The chain carries TRBV6-5 and TRBJ1-1; no clear D gene. The CDR3 is 14 residues long. From germline, CDR1 is MNHEY and CDR2 SVGAGI. The V end lost 2 bases, the J end lost 4 bases, and 11 bases lay between the germline ends. The CDR3 DNA reads as TGTGCCAGCAGTTACGACGGGGAGGGCACTGAAGCTTTCTTT. Translated: CASSYDGEGTEAFF.

This sequence joins TRBV6-6 and TRBJ1-1; D not certain. CDR1 is MNHNY, CDR2 SVGAGI, per germline (reference sequence). Deletions cut 6 bases from V and 2 bases from J, with 13 bases between. CDR3 length equals 14 residues. CDR3: CASRILGLNTEAFF. CDR3 coding DNA: TGTGCCAGCAGGATACTTGGTCTCAACACTGAAGCTTTCTTT.

This clone was seen only once. This rearrangement joins TRBV9 to TRBJ2-3, with 11 positions matching TRBD2. V lost 4 bases, J lost 7 bases, and 8 bases stayed unmatched. The CDR3 has 15 amino acids. Germline assignment: CDR1 SGDLS and CDR2 YYNGEE. CDR3 loop: CASSHSGGAKYTQYF. The CDR3 nucleotides are TGTGCCAGCAGCCATAGCGGGGGGGCCAAGTATACGCAGTATTTT.

The chain joins TRBV7-2 to TRBJ2-7; 7 nucleotides line up with TRBD1. With 4 bases clipped from V and 3 bases from J, the junction kept 6 bases outside the gene matches. Germline V gene sequence: CDR1 SGHTA, CDR2 FQGNSA. CDR3 length: 14 amino acids. The CDR3 nucleotides are TGTGCCAGCAGCTCCAACCGGGACAGCTACGAGCAGTACTTC. Translating it yields CASSSNRDSYEQYF. Supplemented by reference TRBV7-2 and TRBJ2-7, the full variable domain reads GAGVSQSPSNKVTEKGKDVELRCDPISGHTALYWYRQSLGQGLEFLIYFQGNSAPDKSGLPSDRFSAERTGGSVSTLTIQRTQQEDSAVYLCASSSNRDSYEQYFGPGTRLTVT.